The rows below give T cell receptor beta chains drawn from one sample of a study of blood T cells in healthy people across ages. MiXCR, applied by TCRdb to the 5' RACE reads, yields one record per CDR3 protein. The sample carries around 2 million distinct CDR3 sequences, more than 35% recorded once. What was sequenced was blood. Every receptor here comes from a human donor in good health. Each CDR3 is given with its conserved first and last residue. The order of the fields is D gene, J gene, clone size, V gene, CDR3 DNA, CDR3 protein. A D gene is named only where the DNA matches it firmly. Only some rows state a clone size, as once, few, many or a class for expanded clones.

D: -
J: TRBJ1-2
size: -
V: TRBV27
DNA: TGTGCCAGCAGTTCCGGGTCCAATGGCTACACCTTC
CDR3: CASSSGSNGYTF

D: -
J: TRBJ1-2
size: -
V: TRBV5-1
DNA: TGCGCCAGCAGCTCTAGTCTAGACTACACCTTC
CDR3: CASSSSLDYTF

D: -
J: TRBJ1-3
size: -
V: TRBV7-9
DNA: TGTGCCAGCAGCTTATTCGTCGTGGGCCTCACCTCTGGAAACACCATATATTTT
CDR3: CASSLFVVGLTSGNTIYF

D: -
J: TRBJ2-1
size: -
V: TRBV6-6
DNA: TGTGCCAGCAGTGAGGAAGGTGTGTACAATGAGCAGTTCTTC
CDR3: CASSEEGVYNEQFF

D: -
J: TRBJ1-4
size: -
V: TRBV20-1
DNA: TGCAGTGCGCGATATATCGAAAAACTCTTTTTT
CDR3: CSARYIEKLFF

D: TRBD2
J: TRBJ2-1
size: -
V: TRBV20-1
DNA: TGCAGTGCTAGAGACGGGACTAGTCCCTACAATGAGCAGTTCTTC
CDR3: CSARDGTSPYNEQFF

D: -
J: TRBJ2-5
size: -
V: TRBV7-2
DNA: TGTGCCAGCAGCCAGGGACAAGTCCGGGAGACCCAGTACTTC
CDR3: CASSQGQVRETQYF

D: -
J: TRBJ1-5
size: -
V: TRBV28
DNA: TGTGCCAGCAGTTCCCGTTATAGCAATCAGCCCCAGCATTTT
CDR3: CASSSRYSNQPQHF

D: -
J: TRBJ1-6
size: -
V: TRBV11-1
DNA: TGTGCCAGCACCGGCGGGGGTTCGGAGAGCTCCTATAATTCACCCCTCCACTTT
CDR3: CASTGGGSESSYNSPLHF

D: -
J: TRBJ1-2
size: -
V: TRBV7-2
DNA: TGTGCCAGCAGCTATACGGGCGGGACTATCTATGGCTACACCTTC
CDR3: CASSYTGGTIYGYTF

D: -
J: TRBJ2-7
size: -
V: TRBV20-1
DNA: TGCAGTGCTAGTGGGCAGAGAGAGCAGTACTTC
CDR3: CSASGQREQYF

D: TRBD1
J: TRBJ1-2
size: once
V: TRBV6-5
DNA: TGTGCCAGCAGTTACTCGGGAGGGGGCATTGGCTATGGCTACACCTTC
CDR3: CASSYSGGGIGYGYTF

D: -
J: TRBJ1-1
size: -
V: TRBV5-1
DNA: TGCGCCAGCAGCTCCCTCTTAGACACTGAAGCTTTCTTT
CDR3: CASSSLLDTEAFF

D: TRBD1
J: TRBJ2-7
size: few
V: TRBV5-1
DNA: TGCGCCAGCACCTGGGACAGCGCCTACGAGCAGTACTTC
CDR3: CASTWDSAYEQYF

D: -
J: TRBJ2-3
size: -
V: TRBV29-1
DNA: TGCAGCGGGGGGGAGGATACGCAGTATTTT
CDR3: CSGGEDTQYF

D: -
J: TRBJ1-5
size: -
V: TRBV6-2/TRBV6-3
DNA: TGTGCCAGCAGTTCTCGGTCAGGGCCCAGCAATCAGCCCCAGCATTTT
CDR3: CASSSRSGPSNQPQHF

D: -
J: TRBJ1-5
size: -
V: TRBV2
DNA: TGTGCCAGCAATCCACAGGGAGTCAATCAGCCCCAGCATTTT
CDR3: CASNPQGVNQPQHF

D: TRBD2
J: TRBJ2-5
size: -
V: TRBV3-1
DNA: TGTGCCAGCAAACTAGCGGGGGGGCAAGAGACCCAGTACTTC
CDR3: CASKLAGGQETQYF

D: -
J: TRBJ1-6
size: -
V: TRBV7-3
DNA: TGTGCCAGCAGCACGGGACCGCTACAGGTGTCACCCCTCCACTTT
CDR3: CASSTGPLQVSPLHF

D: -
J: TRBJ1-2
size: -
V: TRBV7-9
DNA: TGTGCCAGCAGCGCGCAGGGTCGTGGCTACACCTTC
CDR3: CASSAQGRGYTF

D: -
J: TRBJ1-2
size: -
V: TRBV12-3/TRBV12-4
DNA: TGTGCCAGCAGTTTAGAGTTCCTTGGTAATGGCTACACCTTC
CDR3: CASSLEFLGNGYTF

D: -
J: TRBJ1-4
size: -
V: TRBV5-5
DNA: TGTGCCAGCAGCTTACGAGAACTCTCATTAAAAGAAAAACTGTTTTTT
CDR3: CASSLRELSLKEKLFF

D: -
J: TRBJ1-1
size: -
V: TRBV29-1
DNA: TGCAGCGTCCTAGGCGGGGCGGGTGAAGCTTTCTTT
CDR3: CSVLGGAGEAFF

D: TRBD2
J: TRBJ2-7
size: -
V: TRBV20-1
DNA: TGCAGTGCTAGAGATGGTAGAAGGGACTACCTCTCCTACGAGCGGTACTTC
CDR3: CSARDGRRDYLSYERYF

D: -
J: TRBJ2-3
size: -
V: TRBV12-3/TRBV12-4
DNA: TGTGCCACCGGCAGTAGGGCAGATACGCAGTATTTT
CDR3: CATGSRADTQYF

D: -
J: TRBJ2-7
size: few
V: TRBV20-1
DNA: TGCAGTGCCGGACCAGGGGAACGGGGGCAGTACTTC
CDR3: CSAGPGERGQYF